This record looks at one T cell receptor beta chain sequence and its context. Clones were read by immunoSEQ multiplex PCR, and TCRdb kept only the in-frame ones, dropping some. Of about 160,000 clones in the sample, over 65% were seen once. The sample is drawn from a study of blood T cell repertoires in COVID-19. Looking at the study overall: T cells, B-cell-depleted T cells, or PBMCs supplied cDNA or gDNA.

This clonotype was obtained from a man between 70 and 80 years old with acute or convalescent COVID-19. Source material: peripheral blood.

The CDR3 region is CASSYSSAGVVGGYTF. The CDR3 nucleotides read TGTGCCAGCAGTTACTCCTCGGCAGGGGTCGTTGGTGGCTACACCTTC. The chain couples TRBV6-5 to TRBJ1-2; tentatively, D is TRBD1 (6 bases). There are 16 residues in the CDR3. V was clipped by 0 bases and J by 7 bases, with 18 bases between them. The V gene's germline CDR1 is MNHEY and CDR2 SVGAGI.